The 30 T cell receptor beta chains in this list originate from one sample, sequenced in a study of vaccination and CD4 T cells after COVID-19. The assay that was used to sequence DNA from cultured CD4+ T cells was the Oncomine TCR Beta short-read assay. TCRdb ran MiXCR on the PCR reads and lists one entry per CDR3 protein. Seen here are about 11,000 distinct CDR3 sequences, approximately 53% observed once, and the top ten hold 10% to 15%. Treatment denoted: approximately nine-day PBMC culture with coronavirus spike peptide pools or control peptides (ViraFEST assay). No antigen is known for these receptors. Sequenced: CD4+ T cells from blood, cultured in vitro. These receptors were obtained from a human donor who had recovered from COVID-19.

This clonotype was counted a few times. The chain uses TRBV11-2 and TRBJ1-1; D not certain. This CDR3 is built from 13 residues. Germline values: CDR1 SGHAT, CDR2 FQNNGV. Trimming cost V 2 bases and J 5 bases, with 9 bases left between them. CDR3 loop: CASSLHTATEAFF. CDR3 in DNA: TGTGCCAGCAGCTTACATACTGCTACTGAAGCTTTCTTT.

Here the CDR3 reads CAWSVVWGGRMRGYTF. The CDR3, as DNA: TGTGCCTGGAGTGTAGTTTGGGGGGGCAGGATGAGAGGCTACACCTTC. The chain joins TRBV30 to TRBJ1-2; D may be TRBD1 (6 bases). Trimming stripped 0 bases from V and 8 bases from J, with 22 bases between. This CDR3 region has 16 residues. In germline, CDR1 is GTSNPN, CDR2 SVGIG (reference sequence).

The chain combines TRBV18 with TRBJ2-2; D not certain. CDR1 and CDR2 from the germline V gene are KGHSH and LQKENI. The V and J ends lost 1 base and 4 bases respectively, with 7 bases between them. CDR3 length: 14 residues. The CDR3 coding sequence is TGTGCCAGCTCACCACTGAGTTCCACCGGGGAGCTGTTTTTT. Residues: CASSPLSSTGELFF.

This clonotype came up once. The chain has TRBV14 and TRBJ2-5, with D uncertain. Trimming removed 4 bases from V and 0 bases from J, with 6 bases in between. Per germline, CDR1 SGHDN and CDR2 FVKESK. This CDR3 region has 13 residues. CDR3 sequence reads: CASSRGYQETQYF. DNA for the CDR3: TGTGCCAGCAGCCGTGGGTACCAAGAGACCCAGTACTTC.

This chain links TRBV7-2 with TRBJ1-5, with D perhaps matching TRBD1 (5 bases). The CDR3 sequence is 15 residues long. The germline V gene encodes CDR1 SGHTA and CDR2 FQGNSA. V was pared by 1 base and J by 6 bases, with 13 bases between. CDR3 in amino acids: CASSLDTGPGQPQHF. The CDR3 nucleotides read TGTGCCAGCAGCTTAGACACAGGTCCGGGTCAGCCCCAGCATTTT.

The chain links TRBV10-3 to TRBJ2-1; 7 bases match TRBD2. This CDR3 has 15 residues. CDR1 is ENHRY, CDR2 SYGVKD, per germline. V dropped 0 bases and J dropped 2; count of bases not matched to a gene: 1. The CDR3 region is CAISESSGTYNEQFF. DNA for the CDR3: TGTGCCATCAGTGAGTCAAGCGGGACCTACAATGAGCAGTTCTTC.

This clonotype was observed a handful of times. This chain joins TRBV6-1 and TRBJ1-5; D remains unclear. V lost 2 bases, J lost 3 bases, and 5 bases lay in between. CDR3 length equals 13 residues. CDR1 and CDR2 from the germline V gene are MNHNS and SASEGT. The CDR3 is CASSEPPNQPQHF. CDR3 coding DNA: TGTGCCAGCAGTGAACCACCCAATCAGCCCCAGCATTTT.

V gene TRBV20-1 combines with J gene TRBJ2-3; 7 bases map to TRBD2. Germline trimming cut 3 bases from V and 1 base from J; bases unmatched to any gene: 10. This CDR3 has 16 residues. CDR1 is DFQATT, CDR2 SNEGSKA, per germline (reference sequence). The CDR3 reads CSASRTRTMGTDTQYF. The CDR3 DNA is TGCAGTGCTAGTCGGACTAGGACCATGGGCACAGATACGCAGTATTTT.

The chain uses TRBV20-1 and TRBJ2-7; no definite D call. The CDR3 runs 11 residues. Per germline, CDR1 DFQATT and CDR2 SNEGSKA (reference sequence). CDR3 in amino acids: CSGESSYEQYF. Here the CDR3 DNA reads TGCAGCGGCGAAAGCTCCTACGAGCAGTACTTC.

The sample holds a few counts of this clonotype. CDR3 sequence (DNA): TGTGCCAGCAGCGAGCGGGGGACTAAGGAGACCCAGTACTTC. The encoded protein is CASSERGTKETQYF. The chain is built from TRBV6-1 and TRBJ2-5; TRBD2 agrees at 8 bases. V lost 6 bases, J lost 5 bases, and 8 bases stayed unmatched. Germline V gene sequence: CDR1 MNHNS, CDR2 SASEGT. The CDR3 runs 14 residues.

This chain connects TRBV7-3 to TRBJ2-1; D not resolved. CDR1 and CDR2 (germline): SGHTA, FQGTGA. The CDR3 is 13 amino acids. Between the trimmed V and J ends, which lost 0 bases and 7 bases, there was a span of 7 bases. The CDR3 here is CASSLTSTNEQFF. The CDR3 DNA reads TGTGCCAGCAGCTTAACCAGTACGAATGAGCAGTTCTTC.

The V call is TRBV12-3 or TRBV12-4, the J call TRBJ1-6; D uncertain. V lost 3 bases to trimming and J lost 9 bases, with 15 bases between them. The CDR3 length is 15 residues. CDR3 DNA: TGTGCCAGCAGTTTTGCCGCGGGAGAGCGTTCACCCCTCCACTTT. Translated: CASSFAAGERSPLHF.

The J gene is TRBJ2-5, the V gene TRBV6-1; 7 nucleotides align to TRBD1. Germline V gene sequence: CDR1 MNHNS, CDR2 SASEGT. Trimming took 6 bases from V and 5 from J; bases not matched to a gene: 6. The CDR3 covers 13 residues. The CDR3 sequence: CASSEDRRETQYF. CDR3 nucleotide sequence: TGTGCCAGCAGCGAGGACAGGAGGGAGACCCAGTACTTC.

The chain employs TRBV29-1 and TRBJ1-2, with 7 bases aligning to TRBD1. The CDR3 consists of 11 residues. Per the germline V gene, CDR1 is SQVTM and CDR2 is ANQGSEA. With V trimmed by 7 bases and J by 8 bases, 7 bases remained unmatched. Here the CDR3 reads CSGRQGQGYTF. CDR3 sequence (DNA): TGCAGCGGTCGACAGGGCCAGGGCTACACCTTC.

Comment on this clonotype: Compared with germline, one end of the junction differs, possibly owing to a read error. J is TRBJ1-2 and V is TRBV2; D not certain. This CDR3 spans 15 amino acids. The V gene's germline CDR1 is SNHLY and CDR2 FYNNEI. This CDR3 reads CASRADRFTKYGYTF. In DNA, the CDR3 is TGTGCCAGCAGGGCGGACCGATTTACTAAGTATGGCTACACCTTC. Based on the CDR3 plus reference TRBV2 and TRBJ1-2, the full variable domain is EPEVTQTPSHQVTQMGQEVILRCVPISNHLYFYWYRQILGQKVEFLVSFYNNEISEKSEIFDDQFSVERPDGSNFTLKIRSTKLEDSAMYFCASRADRFTKYGYTFGSGTRLTVV.

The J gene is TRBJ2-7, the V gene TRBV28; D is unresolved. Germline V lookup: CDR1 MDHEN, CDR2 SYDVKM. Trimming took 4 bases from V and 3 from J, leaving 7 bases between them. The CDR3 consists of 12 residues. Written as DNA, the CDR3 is TGTGCCAGCAGTTCCTACGGCTACGAGCAGTACTTC. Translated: CASSSYGYEQYF.

The CDR3 here is CSARDPGESHNEQFF. CDR3 DNA: TGCAGTGCTAGAGATCCGGGGGAGTCCCACAATGAGCAGTTCTTC. The chain carries TRBV20-1 and TRBJ2-1; perhaps TRBD2 as D (6 bases). V lost 0 bases and J lost 5, with 14 bases in between. There are 15 residues in the CDR3. Germline V gene lookup returns CDR1 DFQATT and CDR2 SNEGSKA (reference sequence).

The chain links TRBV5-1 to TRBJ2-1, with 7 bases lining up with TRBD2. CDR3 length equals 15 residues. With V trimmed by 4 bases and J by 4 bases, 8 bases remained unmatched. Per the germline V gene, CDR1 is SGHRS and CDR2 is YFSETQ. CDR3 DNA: TGCGCCAGCAGCCCCCAGACTAGCAGTTACAATGAGCAGTTCTTC. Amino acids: CASSPQTSSYNEQFF.

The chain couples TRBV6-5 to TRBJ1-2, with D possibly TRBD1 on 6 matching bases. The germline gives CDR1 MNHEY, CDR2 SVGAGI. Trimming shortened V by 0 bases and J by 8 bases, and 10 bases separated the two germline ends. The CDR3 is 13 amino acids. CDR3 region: CASSYSRDTGYTF. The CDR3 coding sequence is TGTGCCAGCAGTTACTCGAGGGACACAGGCTACACCTTC.

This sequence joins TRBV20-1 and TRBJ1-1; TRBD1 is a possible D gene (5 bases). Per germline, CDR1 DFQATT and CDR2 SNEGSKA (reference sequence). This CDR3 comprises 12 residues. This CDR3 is CRGTSANTEAFF. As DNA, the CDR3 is TGCAGAGGGACCTCAGCGAACACTGAAGCTTTCTTT.

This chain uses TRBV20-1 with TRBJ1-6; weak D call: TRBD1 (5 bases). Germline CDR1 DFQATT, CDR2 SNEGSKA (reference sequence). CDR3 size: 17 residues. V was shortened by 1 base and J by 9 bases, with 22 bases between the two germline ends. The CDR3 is CSARGAPGRDIISPLHF. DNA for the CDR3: TGCAGTGCTAGAGGAGCCCCGGGACGGGATATAATTTCACCCCTCCACTTT.

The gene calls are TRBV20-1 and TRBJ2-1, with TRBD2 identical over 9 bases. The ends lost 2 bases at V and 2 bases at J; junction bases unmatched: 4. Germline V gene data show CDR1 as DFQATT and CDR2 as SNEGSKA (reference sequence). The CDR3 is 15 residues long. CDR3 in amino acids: CSARLAGRTYNEQFF. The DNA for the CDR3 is TGCAGTGCTAGACTAGCGGGAAGGACCTACAATGAGCAGTTCTTC.

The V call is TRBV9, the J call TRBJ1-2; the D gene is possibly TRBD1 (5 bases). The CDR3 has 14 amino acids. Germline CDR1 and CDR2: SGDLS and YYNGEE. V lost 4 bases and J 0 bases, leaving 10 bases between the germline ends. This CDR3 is CASSNRQSNYGYTF. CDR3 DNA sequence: TGTGCCAGCAGCAATAGACAGTCTAACTATGGCTACACCTTC. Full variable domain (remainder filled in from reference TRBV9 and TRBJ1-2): DSGVTQTPKHLITATGQRVTLRCSPRSGDLSVYWYQQSLDQGLQFLIQYYNGEERAKGNILERFSAQQFPDLHSELNLSSLELGDSALYFCASSNRQSNYGYTFGSGTRLTVV.

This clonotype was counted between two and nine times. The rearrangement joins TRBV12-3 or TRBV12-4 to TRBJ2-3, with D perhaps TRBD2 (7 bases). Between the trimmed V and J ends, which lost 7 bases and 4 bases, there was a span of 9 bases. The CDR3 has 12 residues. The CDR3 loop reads CASTGGPDTQYF. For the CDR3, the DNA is TGTGCCAGCACGGGGGGCCCAGATACGCAGTATTTT.

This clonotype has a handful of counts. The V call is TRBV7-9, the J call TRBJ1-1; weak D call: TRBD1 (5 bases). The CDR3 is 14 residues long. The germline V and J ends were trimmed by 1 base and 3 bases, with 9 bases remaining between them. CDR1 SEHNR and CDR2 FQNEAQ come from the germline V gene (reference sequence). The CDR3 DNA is TGTGCCAGCAGCTTAGAGCAGGGAGACACTGAAGCTTTCTTT. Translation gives CASSLEQGDTEAFF.

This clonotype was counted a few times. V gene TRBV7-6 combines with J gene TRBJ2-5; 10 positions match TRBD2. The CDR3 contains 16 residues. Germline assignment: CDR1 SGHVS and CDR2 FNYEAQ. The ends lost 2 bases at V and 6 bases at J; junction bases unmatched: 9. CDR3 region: CASSLRGPSGSQTQYF. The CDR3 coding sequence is TGTGCCAGCAGCTTACGCGGGCCTAGCGGGAGTCAGACCCAGTACTTC.

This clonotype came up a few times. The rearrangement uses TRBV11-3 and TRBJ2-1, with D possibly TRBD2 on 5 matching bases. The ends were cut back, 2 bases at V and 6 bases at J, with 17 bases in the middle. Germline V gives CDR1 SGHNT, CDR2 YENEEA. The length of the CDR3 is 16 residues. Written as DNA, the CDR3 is TGTGCCAGCAGCTTAAGACGGTTGCCTAGCCGCAATGAGCAGTTCTTC. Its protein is CASSLRRLPSRNEQFF.

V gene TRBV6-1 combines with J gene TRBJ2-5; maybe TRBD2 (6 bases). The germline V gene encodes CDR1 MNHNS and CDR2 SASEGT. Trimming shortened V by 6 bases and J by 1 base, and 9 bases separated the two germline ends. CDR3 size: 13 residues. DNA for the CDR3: TGTGCCAGCAGGCGGGACTTCCAAGAGACCCAGTACTTC. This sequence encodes CASRRDFQETQYF.

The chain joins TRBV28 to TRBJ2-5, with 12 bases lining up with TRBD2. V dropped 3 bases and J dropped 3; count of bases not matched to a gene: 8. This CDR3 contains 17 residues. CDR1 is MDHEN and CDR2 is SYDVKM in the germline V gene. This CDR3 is CASSLGLAGGLEETQYF. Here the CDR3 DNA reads TGTGCCAGCAGTTTGGGCCTAGCGGGAGGGTTAGAAGAGACCCAGTACTTC.

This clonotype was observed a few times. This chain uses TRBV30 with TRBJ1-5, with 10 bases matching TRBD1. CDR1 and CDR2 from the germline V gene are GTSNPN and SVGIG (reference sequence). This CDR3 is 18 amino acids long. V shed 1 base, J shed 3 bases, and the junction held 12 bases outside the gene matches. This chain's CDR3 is CAWSGGSRDRGTNQPQHF. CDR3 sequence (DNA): TGTGCCTGGAGTGGGGGAAGTAGGGACAGGGGAACCAATCAGCCCCAGCATTTT.